A single T cell receptor beta chain is shown here with its context. TCRdb's table, derived via immunoSEQ multiplex PCR, lists solely in-frame clones and lacks some. The repertoire consists of approximately 350,000 clones, with more than 75% occurring once and the leading ten covering almost 3%. The data derive from a study of blood T cell repertoires in COVID-19. The CDR3 has 16 amino acids. Unmatched junction bases numbered 14, after V lost 6 bases and J lost 10 bases. CDR1 is MDHEN and CDR2 is SYDVKM in the germline V gene. The chain combines TRBV28 with TRBJ2-1, with TRBD2 matching over 11 bases. The TCR was taken from a woman in her 30s who had recovered from COVID-19. What was sequenced was PBMCs or T cells enriched from blood (not recorded which). CDR3 nucleotides: TGTGCCAGCAGCATTGGATGGGCTAGCGGGAGGAGGGAGCAGTTCTTC. Its translation is CASSIGWASGRREQFF. The full variable domain, in which reference TRBV28 and TRBJ2-1 provide the parts outside the CDR3, is DVKVTQSSRYLVKRTGEKVFLECVQDMDHENMFWYRQDPGLGLRLIYFSYDVKMKEKGDIPEGYSVSREKKERFSLILESASTNQTSMYLCASSIGWASGRREQFFGPGTRLTVL.